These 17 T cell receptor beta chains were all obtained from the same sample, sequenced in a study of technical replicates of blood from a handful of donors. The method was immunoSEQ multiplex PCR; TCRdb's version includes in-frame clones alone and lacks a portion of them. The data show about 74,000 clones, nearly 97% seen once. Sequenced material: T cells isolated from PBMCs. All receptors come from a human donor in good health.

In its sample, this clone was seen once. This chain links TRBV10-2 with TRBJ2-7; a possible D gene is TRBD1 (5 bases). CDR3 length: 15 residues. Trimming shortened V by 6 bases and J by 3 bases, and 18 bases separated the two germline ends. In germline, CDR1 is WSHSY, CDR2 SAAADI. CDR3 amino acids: CASSAPDTSYYEQYF. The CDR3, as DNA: TGCGCCAGCAGCGCCCCGGACACCAGCTACTACGAGCAGTACTTC.

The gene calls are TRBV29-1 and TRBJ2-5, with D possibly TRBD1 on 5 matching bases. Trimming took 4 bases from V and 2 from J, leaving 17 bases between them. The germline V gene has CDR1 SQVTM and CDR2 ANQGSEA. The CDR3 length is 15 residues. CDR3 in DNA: TGCAGCGTTGTCAAGGGGCTACAGAGTCAAGAGACCCAGTACTTC. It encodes CSVVKGLQSQETQYF.

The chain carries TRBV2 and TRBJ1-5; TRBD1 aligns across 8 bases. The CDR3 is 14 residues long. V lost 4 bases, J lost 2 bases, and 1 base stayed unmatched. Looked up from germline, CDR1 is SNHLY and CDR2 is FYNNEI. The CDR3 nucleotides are TGTGCCAGCAGTGCGACAGGGGGCAATCAGCCCCAGCATTTT. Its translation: CASSATGGNQPQHF. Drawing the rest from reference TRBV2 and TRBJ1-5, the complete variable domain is EPEVTQTPSHQVTQMGQEVILRCVPISNHLYFYWYRQILGQKVEFLVSFYNNEISEKSEIFDDQFSVERPDGSNFTLKIRSTKLEDSAMYFCASSATGGNQPQHFGDGTRLSIL.

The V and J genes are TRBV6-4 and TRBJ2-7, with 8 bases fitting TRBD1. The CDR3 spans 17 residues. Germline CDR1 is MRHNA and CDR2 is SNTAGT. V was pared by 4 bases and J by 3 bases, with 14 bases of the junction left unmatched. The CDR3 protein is CASSGRDRKYWDYEQYF. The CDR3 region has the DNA TGTGCCAGCAGTGGGAGGGACAGGAAGTATTGGGACTACGAGCAGTACTTC.

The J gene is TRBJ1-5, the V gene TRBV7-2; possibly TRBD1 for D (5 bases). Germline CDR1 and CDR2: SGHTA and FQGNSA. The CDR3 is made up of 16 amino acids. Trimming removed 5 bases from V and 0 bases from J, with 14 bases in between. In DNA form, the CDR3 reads TGTGCCAGCAGCCGGGGGGGTCAGTATAGCAATCAGCCCCAGCATTTT. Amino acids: CASSRGGQYSNQPQHF.

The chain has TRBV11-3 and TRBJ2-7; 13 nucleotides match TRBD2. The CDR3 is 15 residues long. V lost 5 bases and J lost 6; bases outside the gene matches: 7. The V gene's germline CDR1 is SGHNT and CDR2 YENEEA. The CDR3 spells CASSPTSGRGVEQYF. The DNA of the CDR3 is TGTGCCAGCAGCCCAACTAGCGGGAGGGGGGTCGAGCAGTACTTC.

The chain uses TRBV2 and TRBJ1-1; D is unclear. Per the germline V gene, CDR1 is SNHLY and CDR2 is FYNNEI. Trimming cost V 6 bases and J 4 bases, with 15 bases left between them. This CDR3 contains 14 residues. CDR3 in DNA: TGTGCCAGCAGCGACTGGGAAGGAGGCACTGAAGCTTTCTTT. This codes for CASSDWEGGTEAFF.

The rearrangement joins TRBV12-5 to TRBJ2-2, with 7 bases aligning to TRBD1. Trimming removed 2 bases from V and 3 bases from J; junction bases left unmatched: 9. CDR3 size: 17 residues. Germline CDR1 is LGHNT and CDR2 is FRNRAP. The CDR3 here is CASGLIQGSGYTGELFF. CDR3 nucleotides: TGTGCTAGTGGTTTGATACAGGGGAGTGGCTACACCGGGGAGCTGTTTTTT.

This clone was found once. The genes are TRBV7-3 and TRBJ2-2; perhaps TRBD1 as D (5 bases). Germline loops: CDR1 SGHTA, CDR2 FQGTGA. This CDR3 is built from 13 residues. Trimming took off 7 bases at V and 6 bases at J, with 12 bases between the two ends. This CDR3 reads CASTARAAGELFF. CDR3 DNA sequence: TGTGCCAGCACCGCCAGGGCGGCCGGGGAGCTGTTTTTT.

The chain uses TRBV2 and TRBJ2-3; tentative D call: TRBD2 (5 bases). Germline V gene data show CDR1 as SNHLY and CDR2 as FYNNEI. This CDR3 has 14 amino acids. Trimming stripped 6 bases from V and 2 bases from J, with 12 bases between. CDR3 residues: CASREVGDTDTQYF. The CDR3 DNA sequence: TGTGCCAGCAGGGAGGTCGGAGACACAGATACGCAGTATTTT.

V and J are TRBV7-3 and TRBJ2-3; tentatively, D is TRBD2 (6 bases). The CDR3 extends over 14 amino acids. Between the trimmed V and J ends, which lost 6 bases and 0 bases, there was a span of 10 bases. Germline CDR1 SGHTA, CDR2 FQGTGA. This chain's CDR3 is CASSRDLSTDTQYF. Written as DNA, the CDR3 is TGTGCCAGCAGTCGGGACTTGAGCACAGATACGCAGTATTTT. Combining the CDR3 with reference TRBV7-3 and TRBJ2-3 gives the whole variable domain GAGVSQTPSNKVTEKGKYVELRCDPISGHTALYWYRQSLGQGPEFLIYFQGTGAADDSGLPNDRFFAVRPEGSVSTLKIQRTERGDSAVYLCASSRDLSTDTQYFGPGTRLTVL.

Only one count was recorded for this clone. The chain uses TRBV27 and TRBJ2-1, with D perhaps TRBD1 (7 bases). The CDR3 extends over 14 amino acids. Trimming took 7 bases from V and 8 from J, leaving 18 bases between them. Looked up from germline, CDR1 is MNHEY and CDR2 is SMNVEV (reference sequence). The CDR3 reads CASTQGGPFDEQFF. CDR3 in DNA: TGTGCCAGCACCCAGGGGGGCCCCTTCGATGAGCAGTTCTTC.

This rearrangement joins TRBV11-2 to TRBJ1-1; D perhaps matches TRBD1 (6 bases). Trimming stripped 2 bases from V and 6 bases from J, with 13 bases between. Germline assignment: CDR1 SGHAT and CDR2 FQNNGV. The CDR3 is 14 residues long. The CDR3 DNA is TGTGCCAGCAGCTTATCTAAGGGGGTACCTGAAGCTTTCTTT. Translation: CASSLSKGVPEAFF.

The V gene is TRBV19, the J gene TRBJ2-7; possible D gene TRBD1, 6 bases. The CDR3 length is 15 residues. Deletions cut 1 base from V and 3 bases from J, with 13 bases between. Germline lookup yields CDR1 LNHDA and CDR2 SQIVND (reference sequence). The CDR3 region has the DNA TGTGCCAGTAGTATAGGGTCAGGGGATGGCTACGAGCAGTACTTC. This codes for CASSIGSGDGYEQYF.

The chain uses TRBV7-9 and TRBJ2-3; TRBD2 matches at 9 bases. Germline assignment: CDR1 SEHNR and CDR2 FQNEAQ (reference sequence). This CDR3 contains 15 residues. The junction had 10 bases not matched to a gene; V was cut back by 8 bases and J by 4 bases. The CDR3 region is CASFGAGGPADTQYF. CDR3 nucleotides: TGTGCCAGCTTTGGGGCGGGAGGGCCAGCAGATACGCAGTATTTT.

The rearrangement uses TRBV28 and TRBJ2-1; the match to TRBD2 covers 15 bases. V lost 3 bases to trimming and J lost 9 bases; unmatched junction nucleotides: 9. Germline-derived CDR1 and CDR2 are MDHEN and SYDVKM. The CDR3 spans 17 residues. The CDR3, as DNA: TGTGCCAGCAGTTTCCGGACTAGCGGGAGGGCGAGCGTTGAGCAGTTCTTC. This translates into CASSFRTSGRASVEQFF.

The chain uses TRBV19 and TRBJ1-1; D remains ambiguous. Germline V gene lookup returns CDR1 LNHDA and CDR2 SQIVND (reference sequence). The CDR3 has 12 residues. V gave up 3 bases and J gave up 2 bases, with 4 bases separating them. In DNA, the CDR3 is TGTGCCAGTAGTATCCTTAACACTGAAGCTTTCTTT. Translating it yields CASSILNTEAFF.